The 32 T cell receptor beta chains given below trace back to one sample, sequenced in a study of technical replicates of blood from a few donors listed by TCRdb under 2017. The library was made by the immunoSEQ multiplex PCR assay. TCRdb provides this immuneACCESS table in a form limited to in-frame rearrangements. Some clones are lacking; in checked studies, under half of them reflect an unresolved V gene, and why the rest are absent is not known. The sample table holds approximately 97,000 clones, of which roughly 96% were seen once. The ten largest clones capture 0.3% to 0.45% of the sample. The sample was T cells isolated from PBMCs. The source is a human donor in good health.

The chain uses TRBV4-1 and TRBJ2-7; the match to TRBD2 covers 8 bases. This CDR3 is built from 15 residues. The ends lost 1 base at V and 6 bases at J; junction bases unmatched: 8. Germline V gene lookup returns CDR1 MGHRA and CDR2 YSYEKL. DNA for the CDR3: TGCGCCAGCAGCCAAGCAACGGGGGGGGTCGGCGAGCAGTACTTC. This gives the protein CASSQATGGVGEQYF.

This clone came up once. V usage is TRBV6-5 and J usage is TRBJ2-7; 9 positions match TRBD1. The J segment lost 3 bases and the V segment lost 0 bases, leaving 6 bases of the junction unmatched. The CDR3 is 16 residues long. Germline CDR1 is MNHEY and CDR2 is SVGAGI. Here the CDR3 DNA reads TGTGCCAGCAGTTACTCCGACAGGGGGGCGGGCTACGAGCAGTACTTC. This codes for CASSYSDRGAGYEQYF.

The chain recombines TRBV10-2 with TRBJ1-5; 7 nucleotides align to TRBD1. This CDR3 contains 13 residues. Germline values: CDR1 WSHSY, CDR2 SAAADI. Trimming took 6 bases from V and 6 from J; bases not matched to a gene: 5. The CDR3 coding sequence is TGCGCCAGCAGCGCGACAGGGCCTCAGCCCCAGCATTTT. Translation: CASSATGPQPQHF.

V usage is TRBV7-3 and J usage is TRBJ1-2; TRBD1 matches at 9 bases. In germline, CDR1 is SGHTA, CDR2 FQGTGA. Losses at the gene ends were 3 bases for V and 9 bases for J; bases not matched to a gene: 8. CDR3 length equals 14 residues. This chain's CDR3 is CASSLNTGGESYTF. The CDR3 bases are TGTGCCAGCAGCTTGAATACAGGGGGCGAAAGCTACACCTTC.

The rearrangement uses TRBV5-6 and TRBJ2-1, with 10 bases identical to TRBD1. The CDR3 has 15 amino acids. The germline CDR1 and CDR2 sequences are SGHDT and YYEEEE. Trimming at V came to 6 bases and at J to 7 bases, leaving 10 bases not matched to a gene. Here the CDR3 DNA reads TGTGCCAGCAAAACCGGGACAGGGGCCTTTAATGAGCAGTTCTTC. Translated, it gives CASKTGTGAFNEQFF.

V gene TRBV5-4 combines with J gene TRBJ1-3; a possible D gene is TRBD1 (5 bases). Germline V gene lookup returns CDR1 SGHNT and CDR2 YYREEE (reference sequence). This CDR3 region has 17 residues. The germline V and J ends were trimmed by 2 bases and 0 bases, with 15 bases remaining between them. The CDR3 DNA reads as TGTGCCAGCAGCTTAAACCTAGGGGCCCTCTCTGGAAACACCATATATTTT. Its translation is CASSLNLGALSGNTIYF.

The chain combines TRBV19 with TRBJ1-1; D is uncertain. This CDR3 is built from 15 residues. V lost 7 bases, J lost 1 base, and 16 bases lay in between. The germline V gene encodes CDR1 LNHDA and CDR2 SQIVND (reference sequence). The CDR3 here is CASKMGWRANTEAFF. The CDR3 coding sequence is TGTGCCAGTAAAATGGGATGGAGGGCGAACACTGAAGCTTTCTTT.

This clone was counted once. The CDR3 DNA reads as TGCGCCAGCAGTGAGTCCGACAGGCAGGCAGATACGCAGTATTTT. It specifies CASSESDRQADTQYF. The rearrangement links TRBV10-1 to TRBJ2-3, with D tentatively TRBD1 (6 bases). The germline V and J ends were trimmed by 0 bases and 4 bases, with 11 bases remaining between them. Germline CDR1 reads WNHNN; CDR2 reads SYGVQD (reference sequence). The length of the CDR3 is 15 residues.

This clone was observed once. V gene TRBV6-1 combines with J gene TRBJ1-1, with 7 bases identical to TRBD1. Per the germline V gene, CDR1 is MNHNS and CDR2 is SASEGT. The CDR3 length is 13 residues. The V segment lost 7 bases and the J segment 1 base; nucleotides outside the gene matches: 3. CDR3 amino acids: CASIWDRNTEAFF. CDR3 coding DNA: TGTGCCAGCATTTGGGACAGGAACACTGAAGCTTTCTTT.

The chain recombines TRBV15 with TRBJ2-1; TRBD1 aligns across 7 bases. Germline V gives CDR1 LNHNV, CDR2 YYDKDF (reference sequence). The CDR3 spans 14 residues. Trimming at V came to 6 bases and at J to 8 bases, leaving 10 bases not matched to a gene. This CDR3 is CATRGTVTQHEQFF. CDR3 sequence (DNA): TGTGCCACCAGGGGGACAGTTACACAGCATGAGCAGTTCTTC.

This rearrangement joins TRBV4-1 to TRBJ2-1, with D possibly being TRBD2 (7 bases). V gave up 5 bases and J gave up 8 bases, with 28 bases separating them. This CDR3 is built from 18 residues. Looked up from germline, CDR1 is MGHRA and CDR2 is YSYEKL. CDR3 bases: TGCGCCAGCAGCTTAGGGGGATTACAACGGGAGGTAGGGGATGAGCAGTTCTTC. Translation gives CASSLGGLQREVGDEQFF.

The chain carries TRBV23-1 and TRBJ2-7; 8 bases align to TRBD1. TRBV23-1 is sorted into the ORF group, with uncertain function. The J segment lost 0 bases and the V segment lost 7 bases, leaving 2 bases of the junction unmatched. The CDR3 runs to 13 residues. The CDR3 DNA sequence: TGCGCCAGCAAGGGACAGGCCTCCTACGAGCAGTACTTC. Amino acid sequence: CASKGQASYEQYF.

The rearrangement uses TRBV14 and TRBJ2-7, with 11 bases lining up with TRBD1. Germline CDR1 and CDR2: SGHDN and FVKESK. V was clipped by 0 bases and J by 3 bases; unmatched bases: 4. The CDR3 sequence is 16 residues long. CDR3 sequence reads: CASSQDHGTGGYEQYF. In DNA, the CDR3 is TGTGCCAGCAGCCAAGACCACGGGACAGGGGGCTACGAGCAGTACTTC. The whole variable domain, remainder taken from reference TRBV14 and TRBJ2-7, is EAGVTQFPSHSVIEKGQTVTLRCDPISGHDNLYWYRRVMGKEIKFLLHFVKESKQDESGMPNNRFLAERTGGTYSTLKVQPAELEDSGVYFCASSQDHGTGGYEQYFGPGTRLTVT.

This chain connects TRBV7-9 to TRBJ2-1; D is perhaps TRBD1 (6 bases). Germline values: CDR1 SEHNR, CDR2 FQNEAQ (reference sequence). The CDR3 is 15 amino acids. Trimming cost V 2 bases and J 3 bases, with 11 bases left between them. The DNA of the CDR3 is TGTGCCAGCAGCTTAACACAGGGCTACTACAATGAGCAGTTCTTC. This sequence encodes CASSLTQGYYNEQFF.

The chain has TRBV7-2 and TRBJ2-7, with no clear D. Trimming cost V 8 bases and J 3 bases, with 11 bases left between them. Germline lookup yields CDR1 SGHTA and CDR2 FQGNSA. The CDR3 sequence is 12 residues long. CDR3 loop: CASGLLLYEQYF. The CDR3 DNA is TGTGCCAGCGGCCTGCTCCTCTACGAGCAGTACTTC.

In nucleotides, the CDR3 is TGTGCCCTTCGGAGACTAGCGGGGGGCACAGATACGCAGTATTTT. Translated, it gives CALRRLAGGTDTQYF. The chain couples TRBV30 to TRBJ2-3; 12 nucleotides match TRBD2. The CDR3 sequence is 15 residues long. J lost 1 base, V lost 8 bases, and 7 bases had no gene match. In germline, CDR1 is GTSNPN, CDR2 SVGIG (reference sequence).

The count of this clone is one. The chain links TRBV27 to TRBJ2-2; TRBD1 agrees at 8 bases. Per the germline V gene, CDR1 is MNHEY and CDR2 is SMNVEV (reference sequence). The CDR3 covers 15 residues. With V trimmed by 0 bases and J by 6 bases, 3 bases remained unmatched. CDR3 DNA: TGTGCCAGCAGTTTATCGGACAGGGCTCCCGGGGAGCTGTTTTTT. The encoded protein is CASSLSDRAPGELFF.

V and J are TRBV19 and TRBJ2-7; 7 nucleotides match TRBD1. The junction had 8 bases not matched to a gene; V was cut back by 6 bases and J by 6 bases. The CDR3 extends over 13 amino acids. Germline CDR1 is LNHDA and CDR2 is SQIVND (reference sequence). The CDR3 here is CASSDDRAFEQYF. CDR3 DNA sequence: TGTGCCAGTAGCGACGACAGGGCCTTCGAGCAGTACTTC.

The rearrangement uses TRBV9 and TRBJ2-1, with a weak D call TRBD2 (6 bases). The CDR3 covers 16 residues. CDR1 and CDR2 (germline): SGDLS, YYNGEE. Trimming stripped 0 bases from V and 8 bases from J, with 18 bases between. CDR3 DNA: TGTGCCAGCAGCGTAGGCTTAAACCAACAGCGGGATGAGCAGTTCTTC. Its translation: CASSVGLNQQRDEQFF. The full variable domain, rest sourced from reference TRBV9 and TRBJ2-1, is DSGVTQTPKHLITATGQRVTLRCSPRSGDLSVYWYQQSLDQGLQFLIQYYNGEERAKGNILERFSAQQFPDLHSELNLSSLELGDSALYFCASSVGLNQQRDEQFFGPGTRLTVL.

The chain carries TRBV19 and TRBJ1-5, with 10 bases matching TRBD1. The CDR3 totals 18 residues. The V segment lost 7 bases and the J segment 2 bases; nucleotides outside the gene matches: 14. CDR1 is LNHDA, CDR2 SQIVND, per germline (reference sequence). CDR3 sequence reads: CASNEDRGQWVGNQPQHF. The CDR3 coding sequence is TGTGCCAGTAATGAAGACAGGGGGCAGTGGGTCGGCAATCAGCCCCAGCATTTT.

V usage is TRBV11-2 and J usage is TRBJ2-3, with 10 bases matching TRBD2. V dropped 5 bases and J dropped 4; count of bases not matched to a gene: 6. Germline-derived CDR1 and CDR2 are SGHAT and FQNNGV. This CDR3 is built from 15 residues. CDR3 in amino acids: CASSVGTSVPDTQYF. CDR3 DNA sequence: TGTGCCAGCAGCGTAGGGACTAGCGTCCCAGATACGCAGTATTTT.

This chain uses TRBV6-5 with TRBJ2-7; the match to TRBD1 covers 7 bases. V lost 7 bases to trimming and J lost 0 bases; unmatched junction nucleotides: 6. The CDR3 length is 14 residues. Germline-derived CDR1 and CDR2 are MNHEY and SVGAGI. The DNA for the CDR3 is TGTGCCAGCACGGGGACAGAAGCCTCCTACGAGCAGTACTTC. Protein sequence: CASTGTEASYEQYF.

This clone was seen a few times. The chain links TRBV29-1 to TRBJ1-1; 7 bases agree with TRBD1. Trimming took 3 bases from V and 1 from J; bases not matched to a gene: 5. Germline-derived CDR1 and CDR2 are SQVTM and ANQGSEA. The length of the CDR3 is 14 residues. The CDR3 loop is CSVEPQGGNTEAFF. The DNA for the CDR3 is TGCAGCGTTGAGCCCCAGGGGGGGAACACTGAAGCTTTCTTT.

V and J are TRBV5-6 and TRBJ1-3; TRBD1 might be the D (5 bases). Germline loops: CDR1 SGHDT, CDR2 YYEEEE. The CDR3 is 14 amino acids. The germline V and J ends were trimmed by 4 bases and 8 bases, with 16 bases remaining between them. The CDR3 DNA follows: TGTGCCAGCAGCCCCCGCGGTGGGGCCCACACCATATATTTT. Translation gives CASSPRGGAHTIYF.

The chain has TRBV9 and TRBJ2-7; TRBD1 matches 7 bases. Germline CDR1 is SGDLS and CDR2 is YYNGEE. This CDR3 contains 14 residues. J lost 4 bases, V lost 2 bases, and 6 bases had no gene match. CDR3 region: CASSVNNRGYEQYF. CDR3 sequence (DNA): TGTGCCAGCAGCGTTAACAACAGGGGTTACGAGCAGTACTTC.

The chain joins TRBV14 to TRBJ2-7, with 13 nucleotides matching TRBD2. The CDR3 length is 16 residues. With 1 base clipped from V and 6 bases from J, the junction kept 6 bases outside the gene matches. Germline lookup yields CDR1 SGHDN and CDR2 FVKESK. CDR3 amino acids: CASSQGTSGSYSEQYF. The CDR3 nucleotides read TGTGCCAGCAGCCAAGGGACTAGCGGGAGCTATTCCGAGCAGTACTTC. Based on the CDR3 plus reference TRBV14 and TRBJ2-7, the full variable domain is EAGVTQFPSHSVIEKGQTVTLRCDPISGHDNLYWYRRVMGKEIKFLLHFVKESKQDESGMPNNRFLAERTGGTYSTLKVQPAELEDSGVYFCASSQGTSGSYSEQYFGPGTRLTVT.

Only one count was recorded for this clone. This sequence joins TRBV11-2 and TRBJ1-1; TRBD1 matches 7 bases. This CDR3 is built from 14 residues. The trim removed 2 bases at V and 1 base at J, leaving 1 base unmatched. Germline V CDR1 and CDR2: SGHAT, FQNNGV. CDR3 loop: CASSLKGANTEAFF. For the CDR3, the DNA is TGTGCCAGCAGCTTAAAGGGGGCGAACACTGAAGCTTTCTTT.

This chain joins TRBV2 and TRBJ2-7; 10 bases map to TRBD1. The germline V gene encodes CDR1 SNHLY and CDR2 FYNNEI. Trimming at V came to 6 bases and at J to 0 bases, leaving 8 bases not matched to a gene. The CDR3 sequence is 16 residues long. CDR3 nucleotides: TGTGCCAGCAGGGCCGGGACAGGGGAGGGCTCCTACGAGCAGTACTTC. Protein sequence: CASRAGTGEGSYEQYF.

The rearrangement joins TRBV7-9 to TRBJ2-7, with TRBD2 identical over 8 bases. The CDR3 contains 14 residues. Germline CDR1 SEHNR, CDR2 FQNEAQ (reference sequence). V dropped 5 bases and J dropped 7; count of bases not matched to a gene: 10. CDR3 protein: CASSLTTSADEQYF. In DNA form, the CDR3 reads TGTGCCAGCAGCCTTACGACTAGCGCCGATGAGCAGTACTTC.

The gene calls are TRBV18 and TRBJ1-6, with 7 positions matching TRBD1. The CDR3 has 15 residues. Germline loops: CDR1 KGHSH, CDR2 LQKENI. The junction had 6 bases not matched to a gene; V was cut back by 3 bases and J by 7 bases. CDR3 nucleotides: TGTGCCAGCTCACCCGTTAGCAGGGGGAATTCACCCCTCCACTTT. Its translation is CASSPVSRGNSPLHF.

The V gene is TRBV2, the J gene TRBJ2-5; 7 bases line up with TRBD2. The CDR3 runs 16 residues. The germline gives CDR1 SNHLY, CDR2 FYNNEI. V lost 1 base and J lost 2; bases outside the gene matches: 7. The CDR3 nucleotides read TGTGCCAGCAGTGAAGGAAGCGGGGTGATTCAAGAGACCCAGTACTTC. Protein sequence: CASSEGSGVIQETQYF. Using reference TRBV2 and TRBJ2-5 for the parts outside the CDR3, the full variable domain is EPEVTQTPSHQVTQMGQEVILRCVPISNHLYFYWYRQILGQKVEFLVSFYNNEISEKSEIFDDQFSVERPDGSNFTLKIRSTKLEDSAMYFCASSEGSGVIQETQYFGPGTRLLVL.

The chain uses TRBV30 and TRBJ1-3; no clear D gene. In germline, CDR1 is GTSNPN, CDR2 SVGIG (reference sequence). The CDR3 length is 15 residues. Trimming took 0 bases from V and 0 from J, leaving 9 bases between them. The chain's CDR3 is CAWSVRRASGNTIYF. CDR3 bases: TGTGCCTGGAGTGTACGGAGGGCCTCTGGAAACACCATATATTTT.